This paragraph reports one T cell receptor (beta chain). The target of this receptor is not known. No much larger clone is present one base from it, and per-base qualities are unavailable. This specimen comes from a study of shared clonotypes between healthy human individuals (dated by TCRdb to 2019 to 2021). Regarding the study in general: The cohort included three men and two women between 18 and 49 years of age. For each donor, CD4 naive and CD4 memory were each run on three plates, CD8 naive on two plates, and CD8 memory on one plate. To estimate repertoire size and how much clonotypes are shared between individuals, the study performed deep sequencing of blood TCR repertoires from 4 to 6 healthy adults. To increase sequencing depth and limit assay-specific biases, different laboratories used diverse techniques to prepare libraries and sequence TCR repertoires. Between about 0.9 and 8.9 billion PBMCs per donor were obtained by leukapheresis. Broad study findings and their caveats: Pairwise subsampling led to the expectation that sequencing depth would affect the degree of clonotype sharing among donors. Rarefaction of sorted-subset datasets indicated incomplete sequencing despite the large sequencing depth. Higher generation probabilities were observed for clonotypes shared by all four sorted-subset donors than for non-shared clonotypes. When a few donors were compared, the shared fraction of clonotypes was about 5.2% for naive CD4, approximately 3.5% for naive CD8, roughly 2.5% for memory CD4, and approximately 0.4% for memory CD8. Only blood was sampled, and tissue TCR repertoires likely differ from those in blood. Because the study included a small number of donors, the genetic and exposure-history diversity represented was limited. Estimated clonotype richness was generally larger for naive than for memory subsets.

Trimming at the junction amounts to 2 bases on V and 0 bases on J, and the germline ends lie 11 bases apart. From cysteine to phenylalanine, the CDR3 is 16 amino acids long. This entry keeps only the CDR3 DNA: 48 bases, framed from base 1. From the germline V gene (reference sequence), CDR1 is SEHNR and CDR2 is FQNEAQ. Using the deep immunoSEQ assay, multiplex PCR amplified TCR CDR3 regions from genomic DNA. Extracted genomic DNA from each cell subset was spread evenly across all wells of several immunoSEQ 96-well plates, with each plate serving as a replicate. For sorted subsets, each replicate PCR was loaded with around 220 ng genomic DNA, equivalent to some 27,000 T cell genomes. The purified libraries were quantified using a Qubit 3.0 fluorometer, sized with a Bioanalyzer 2100, and then quantified again using the KAPA Library Quantification kit. A separate single-read 150-cycle Illumina NextSeq 550 flow cell was used to sequence each immunoSEQ 96-well plate. The authors' analysis ran thus. Because the immunoSEQ output included only junctional sequences and no quality scores, the filtering could not be the same as the filtering used for full-length reads. Sequences were annotated with PyIR, a Python wrapper for IgBLAST v1.9, using IMGT germline references to assign V/J genes and CDR3. Any read was removed if the V/J assignment was weak (E-value above 1e-6), the CDR3 was missing, or the read contained stop codons, out-of-frame junctions, or ambiguous translated residues. V3J clonotypes were defined as sequences sharing the same inferred V gene, J gene, and CDR3 amino acid sequence. Percentage overlap between repertoires was calculated by dividing the number of shared unique clonotypes by the size of the smaller repertoire. Repertoire richness was assessed with RTK rarefaction, the Chao1 estimator, and Recon v2.1 estimates of unobserved clonotypes. OLGA was used to compute generation probabilities for all TCRbeta clonotypes that the gDNA method yielded from a few donors. TCRdb retrieved this table from immuneACCESS and kept in-frame rearrangements only. Not all clones are present; in checked studies, unresolved V genes account for under half, and no reason is known for the remainder. V and J calls and clone size are as listed in that table; D and trimming were resolved from the DNA. The sample profile shows over a million clones; roughly 95% of them were found once. Clones ranked in the top ten supply roughly 1.1% of the sample.

The donors were healthy, HIV-negative adults with no recently reported acute infections or vaccinations. Only Caucasian adults living in Nashville, Tennessee, USA were represented among the donors. CD4+ T cells were enriched by magnetic negative selection, after which naive cells were positively selected on CD45RA and the negative fraction was taken as the memory subset. Blood was obtained by leukapheresis, after which PBMCs were separated by Ficoll-Histopaque density gradient centrifugation and cryopreserved in liquid nitrogen vapor phase. Purity and quantity of every magnetically sorted T cell population were checked by analytical flow cytometry. From each sorted fraction, genomic DNA was isolated and quantified by UV absorbance on a Nanodrop 2000c.

The sequenced sample consisted of naive CD4+ T cells sorted from blood. Reading the label with the study, this specimen's cell subset or site is: CD45RA+ positively selected. This sequence originates from a man aged 30-40 years in good health. The receptor chain draws on TRBV7-9 and TRBJ1-3; TRBD1 is perhaps the D gene, given 5 matching bases. The nucleotide sequence reads as follows: TGTGCCAGCAGCTTAACGGGACCCAGCTCTGGAAACACCATATATTTT. Its protein is CASSLTGPSSGNTIYF. Beyond the CDR3, the reference TRBV7-9 and TRBJ1-3 genes provide the residues; the full variable domain reads: DTGVSQNPRHKITKRGQNVTFRCDPISEHNRLYWYRQTLGQGPEFLTYFQNEAQLEKSRLLSDRFSAERPKGSFSTLEIQRTEQGDSAMYLCASSLTGPSSGNTIYFGEGSWLTVV.